The sequence of this TCR beta chain was determined in a study of cytomegalovirus exposure and HLA in healthy donors. The study's findings and limits: Specificity of a few CMV-associated chains for CMV antigens was verified in vitro.

In the case of this clone: As yet, its antigen is unknown.

This table comes from immunoSEQ multiplex PCR, and its TCRdb copy is limited to in-frame clones, with some not included. The table includes 75,000 to 90,000 clones, 90% to 95% detected once. With V trimmed by 4 bases and J by 4 bases, 7 bases remained unmatched. CDR1 is SGHNT, CDR2 YYREEE, per germline (reference sequence). The CDR3 is 14 residues long. Among the roughly 120 subjects of the validation cohort, separate from the approximately 660-subject first cohort, were the donors. This TCR was sampled from a woman aged 18 to 35 in good health and CMV-seronegative. Sequencing was carried out using PBMCs. The rearrangement links TRBV5-4 to TRBJ2-7; 8 bases map to TRBD2. The CDR3 loop is CASSPGTSGYEQYF. CDR3 sequence (DNA): TGTGCCAGCAGCCCCGGGACTAGTGGGTACGAGCAGTACTTC.